Listed here are 25 T cell receptor beta chains from one sample, sequenced in a study of Ad26.COV2.S vaccination and SARS-CoV-2 variants. TCRdb's table, derived via immunoSEQ multiplex PCR, lists solely in-frame clones and lacks some. The sample lists about 410,000 clones, about 91% occurring once. Specified treatment: about 20 received Ad26.COV2.S at low or high dose, single or two shots; a few received placebo; per-sample allocation not given. Samples came from day 63 after the first vaccine or placebo injection. Sequencing was performed on peripheral blood, taken in a trial of Ad26.COV2.S vaccine versus placebo. Receptor source: a person between 18 and 65 years old who received the Ad26.COV2.S COVID-19 vaccine or a placebo.

This rearrangement joins TRBV15 to TRBJ2-5; D possibly corresponds to TRBD1 (5 bases). The V end was cut by 3 bases, the J end by 4 bases, with 12 bases between. The CDR3 totals 14 residues. Germline V gene sequence: CDR1 LNHNV, CDR2 YYDKDF (reference sequence). The chain's CDR3 is CATSSRVSGETQYF. For the CDR3, the DNA is TGTGCCACCAGCAGCAGGGTGTCTGGAGAGACCCAGTACTTC.

The chain links TRBV21-1 to TRBJ2-1; the table calls TRBD2, which could not be checked here. TRBV21-1 has pseudogene status. CDR3 length: 17 residues. The chain's CDR3 is CASSKEVRTSEYNEQFF. The CDR3 DNA reads TGTGCCAGCAGCAAAGAAGTTCGGACTAGCGAGTACAATGAGCAGTTCTTC.

The chain uses TRBV30 and TRBJ2-7; no definite D call. Trimming took 2 bases from V and 3 from J, leaving 11 bases between them. Per germline, CDR1 GTSNPN and CDR2 SVGIG (reference sequence). This CDR3 contains 13 residues. The CDR3 protein is CAWSTDAIYEQYF. CDR3 bases: TGTGCCTGGAGTACGGATGCGATCTACGAGCAGTACTTC.

The V and J genes are TRBV3-1 (or the pseudogene TRBV3-2) and TRBJ2-1; D is unresolved. The CDR3 runs 14 residues. V lost 4 bases to trimming and J lost 7 bases, with 14 bases between them. Germline CDR1 is LGHDT and CDR2 is YNNKEL (reference sequence). This chain's CDR3 is CASSPFDRANEQFF. The CDR3 coding sequence is TGTGCCAGCAGCCCCTTCGACCGAGCAAATGAGCAGTTCTTC.

The chain links TRBV5-1 to TRBJ2-7, with 8 nucleotides matching TRBD2. The CDR3 loop spans 15 amino acids. V shed 4 bases and J 7 bases; nucleotides not matched to a gene: 13. The germline V gene has CDR1 SGHRS and CDR2 YFSETQ. CDR3 coding DNA: TGCGCCAGCAGCCCCAGCGGGAGCAACCGTGGGGAGCAGTACTTC. Translation gives CASSPSGSNRGEQYF.

The chain couples TRBV27 to TRBJ2-1, with D unclear. The CDR3 covers 11 residues. Germline CDR1 MNHEY, CDR2 SMNVEV (reference sequence). V gave up 0 bases and J gave up 7 bases, with 1 base separating them. CDR3 DNA sequence: TGTGCCAGCAGTTTATCAAATGAGCAGTTCTTC. As protein: CASSLSNEQFF.

The chain couples TRBV6-5 to TRBJ1-1; 7 nucleotides agree with TRBD1. Unmatched junction bases numbered 11, after V lost 5 bases and J lost 5 bases. The CDR3 has 15 residues. Germline lookup yields CDR1 MNHEY and CDR2 SVGAGI. CDR3 sequence: CASSTHRGRMTEAFF. The CDR3 DNA reads as TGTGCCAGCAGTACACACAGGGGCAGGATGACTGAAGCTTTCTTT.

The rearrangement joins TRBV19 to TRBJ1-1; TRBD1 might be the D (5 bases). Germline loops: CDR1 LNHDA, CDR2 SQIVND (reference sequence). The CDR3 extends over 13 amino acids. The V end lost 9 bases, the J end lost 7 bases, and 18 bases lay between the germline ends. The CDR3 sequence: CASLGQGAGEAFF. CDR3 DNA sequence: TGTGCCAGCCTCGGGCAAGGGGCTGGTGAAGCTTTCTTT.

DNA for the CDR3: TGTGCCTGGAGTTCCCCGGCAATCGGTCAGCCCCAGCATTTT. It codes for CAWSSPAIGQPQHF. The rearrangement joins TRBV30 to TRBJ1-5; D gene unclear. CDR3 length: 14 residues. Germline V CDR1 and CDR2: GTSNPN, SVGIG (reference sequence). Trimming pared 2 bases from V and 6 bases from J, leaving 14 bases between. The whole variable domain, filled in from reference TRBV30 and TRBJ1-5, reads SQTIHQWPATLVQPVGSPLSLECTVEGTSNPNLYWYRQAAGRGLQLLFYSVGIGQISSEVPQNLSASRPQDRQFILSSKKLLLSDSGFYLCAWSSPAIGQPQHFGDGTRLSIL.

CDR3 DNA: TGTGCCTGGAGTGTACGTGTCACAGATACGCAGTATTTT. Amino acid sequence: CAWSVRVTDTQYF. The chain has TRBV30 and TRBJ2-3; no definite D call. The V and J ends lost 0 bases and 2 bases respectively, with 6 bases between them. The CDR3 is made up of 13 amino acids. CDR1 and CDR2 (germline): GTSNPN, SVGIG (reference sequence).

The chain is built from TRBV9 and TRBJ2-7, with 11 bases that match TRBD2. The CDR3 length is 15 residues. CDR1 and CDR2 (germline): SGDLS, YYNGEE. V shed 0 bases, J shed 3 bases, and the junction held 2 bases outside the gene matches. CDR3 protein: CASSVEGTSGYEQYF. CDR3 nucleotides: TGTGCCAGCAGCGTAGAGGGGACTAGCGGCTACGAGCAGTACTTC. The full variable domain, its missing parts supplied by reference TRBV9 and TRBJ2-7, is DSGVTQTPKHLITATGQRVTLRCSPRSGDLSVYWYQQSLDQGLQFLIQYYNGEERAKGNILERFSAQQFPDLHSELNLSSLELGDSALYFCASSVEGTSGYEQYFGPGTRLTVT.

This chain connects TRBV15 to TRBJ1-4, with D maybe TRBD1 (5 bases). The V and J ends lost 0 bases and 7 bases respectively, with 12 bases between them. This CDR3 is built from 15 residues. Germline CDR1 reads LNHNV; CDR2 reads YYDKDF (reference sequence). The CDR3 spells CATSRDRNQGEKLFF. CDR3 in DNA: TGTGCCACCAGCAGAGATCGAAACCAGGGTGAAAAACTGTTTTTT.

This chain links TRBV30 with TRBJ1-2, with no clear D. Between the trimmed V and J ends, which lost 0 bases and 7 bases, there was a span of 9 bases. CDR1 and CDR2 (germline): GTSNPN, SVGIG (reference sequence). CDR3 length: 12 amino acids. The chain's CDR3 is CAWSVQLTGYTF. DNA of the CDR3: TGTGCCTGGAGTGTACAGTTGACTGGCTACACCTTC.

This chain uses TRBV28 with TRBJ1-4; 7 positions agree with TRBD1. This CDR3 contains 12 residues. Germline V gene sequence: CDR1 MDHEN, CDR2 SYDVKM. V lost 4 bases to trimming and J lost 14 bases; unmatched junction nucleotides: 7. CDR3 sequence reads: CASSSWDSRLFF. The DNA for the CDR3 is TGTGCCAGCAGTTCTTGGGACAGTCGGCTGTTTTTT.

This clone was detected once. The V and J genes are TRBV19 and TRBJ1-4, with D perhaps matching TRBD1 (6 bases). From germline, CDR1 is LNHDA and CDR2 SQIVND (reference sequence). Deletions cut 5 bases from V and 8 bases from J, with 18 bases between. This CDR3 is built from 15 residues. CDR3 sequence: CASSERQALREKLFF. In DNA, the CDR3 is TGTGCCAGTAGTGAACGACAGGCCCTTAGGGAAAAACTGTTTTTT.

The chain joins TRBV9 to TRBJ1-1; D is possibly TRBD1 (5 bases). CDR3 length: 14 residues. Trimming took off 3 bases at V and 6 bases at J, with 15 bases between the two ends. Germline CDR1 SGDLS, CDR2 YYNGEE. This CDR3 is CASSAETERAEAFF. CDR3 sequence (DNA): TGTGCCAGCAGCGCCGAGACAGAACGCGCTGAAGCTTTCTTT.

The rearrangement uses TRBV18 and TRBJ2-5; tentatively, D is TRBD1 (6 bases). The germline V gene encodes CDR1 KGHSH and CDR2 LQKENI. This CDR3 is built from 12 residues. V was pared by 3 bases and J by 4 bases, with 6 bases between. The CDR3, as DNA: TGTGCCAGCTCACCGGACAGAGAGACCCAGTACTTC. Its translation is CASSPDRETQYF.

The chain carries TRBV11-2 and TRBJ2-1, with D perhaps matching TRBD1 (5 bases). CDR3 length equals 16 residues. The germline V and J ends were trimmed by 1 base and 6 bases, with 16 bases remaining between them. Per germline, CDR1 SGHAT and CDR2 FQNNGV. This CDR3 reads CASSLAATALSNEQFF. The CDR3 nucleotides read TGTGCCAGCAGCTTAGCGGCGACAGCACTATCCAATGAGCAGTTCTTC.

This sequence joins TRBV30 and TRBJ1-2; TRBD1 agrees at 9 bases. This CDR3 spans 13 amino acids. Germline V gene sequence: CDR1 GTSNPN, CDR2 SVGIG (reference sequence). The V segment lost 5 bases and the J segment 4 bases; nucleotides outside the gene matches: 5. CDR3 DNA sequence: TGTGCCTGGGGCCGACAGGGGGGCTATGGCTACACCTTC. This encodes CAWGRQGGYGYTF. Based on the CDR3 plus reference TRBV30 and TRBJ1-2, the full variable domain is SQTIHQWPATLVQPVGSPLSLECTVEGTSNPNLYWYRQAAGRGLQLLFYSVGIGQISSEVPQNLSASRPQDRQFILSSKKLLLSDSGFYLCAWGRQGGYGYTFGSGTRLTVV.

The chain links TRBV5-4 to TRBJ2-1, with 10 nucleotides matching TRBD2. Trimming removed 0 bases from V and 4 bases from J; junction bases left unmatched: 1. Germline V lookup: CDR1 SGHNT, CDR2 YYREEE (reference sequence). This CDR3 has 15 residues. The CDR3 reads CASSLELAGYNEQFF. CDR3 in DNA: TGTGCCAGCAGCTTGGAACTAGCGGGGTACAATGAGCAGTTCTTC.

This clone appeared many times. The rearrangement links TRBV19 to TRBJ2-1; D is uncertain. Germline-derived CDR1 and CDR2 are LNHDA and SQIVND (reference sequence). The CDR3 is 14 amino acids. Trimming took 4 bases from V and 3 from J, leaving 10 bases between them. CDR3 coding DNA: TGTGCCAGTAGTACGGGCGGCAGCTACAATGAGCAGTTCTTC. Amino acids: CASSTGGSYNEQFF.

The V gene is TRBV2, the J gene TRBJ2-2, with D possibly being TRBD1 (6 bases). CDR3 size: 14 residues. The germline V gene has CDR1 SNHLY and CDR2 FYNNEI. Trimming took off 5 bases at V and 5 bases at J, with 12 bases between the two ends. Here the CDR3 DNA reads TGTGCCAGCAGTCCTTCCAGGGGAACCGGGGAGCTGTTTTTT. Translated: CASSPSRGTGELFF.

The DNA for the CDR3 is TGTGCCAGCAGCTTATCGGGGACCCACAATGAGCAGTTCTTC. This gives the protein CASSLSGTHNEQFF. The rearrangement uses TRBV7-3 and TRBJ2-1; D tentatively reads TRBD1 or TRBD2 (5 bases each). Germline V lookup: CDR1 SGHTA, CDR2 FQGTGA. The ends were cut back, 2 bases at V and 5 bases at J, with 10 bases in the middle. This CDR3 has 14 amino acids. The full variable domain, rest sourced from reference TRBV7-3 and TRBJ2-1, is GAGVSQTPSNKVTEKGKYVELRCDPISGHTALYWYRQSLGQGPEFLIYFQGTGAADDSGLPNDRFFAVRPEGSVSTLKIQRTERGDSAVYLCASSLSGTHNEQFFGPGTRLTVL.

The chain has TRBV7-3 and TRBJ2-1, with 9 bases identical to TRBD2. V lost 5 bases to trimming and J lost 6 bases; unmatched junction nucleotides: 11. This CDR3 comprises 16 residues. CDR1 SGHTA and CDR2 FQGTGA come from the germline V gene. Written as DNA, the CDR3 is TGTGCCAGCAGCCTCTTACCGGGACTAGCACGCAATGAGCAGTTCTTC. This codes for CASSLLPGLARNEQFF.

This clone has a single count. J is TRBJ2-3 and V is TRBV9; 7 positions agree with TRBD2. With 4 bases clipped from V and 2 bases from J, the junction kept 10 bases outside the gene matches. This CDR3 spans 16 amino acids. Germline CDR1 is SGDLS and CDR2 is YYNGEE. The CDR3 DNA reads TGTGCCAGCAGCTTTACGTCCCTAGCGGTCACAGATACGCAGTATTTT. Translated, it gives CASSFTSLAVTDTQYF. The full variable domain, completed using reference TRBV9 and TRBJ2-3, is DSGVTQTPKHLITATGQRVTLRCSPRSGDLSVYWYQQSLDQGLQFLIQYYNGEERAKGNILERFSAQQFPDLHSELNLSSLELGDSALYFCASSFTSLAVTDTQYFGPGTRLTVL.